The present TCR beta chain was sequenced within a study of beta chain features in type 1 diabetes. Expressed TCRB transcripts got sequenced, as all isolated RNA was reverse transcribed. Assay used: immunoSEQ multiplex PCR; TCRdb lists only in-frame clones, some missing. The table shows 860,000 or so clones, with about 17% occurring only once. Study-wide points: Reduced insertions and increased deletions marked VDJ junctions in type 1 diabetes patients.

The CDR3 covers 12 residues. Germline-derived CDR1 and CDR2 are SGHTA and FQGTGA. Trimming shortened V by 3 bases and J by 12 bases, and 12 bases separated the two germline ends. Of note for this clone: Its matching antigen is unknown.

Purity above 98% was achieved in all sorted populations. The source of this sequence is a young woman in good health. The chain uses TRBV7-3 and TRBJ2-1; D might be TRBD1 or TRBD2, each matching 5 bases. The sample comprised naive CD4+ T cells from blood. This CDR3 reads CASSFGGTVQFF. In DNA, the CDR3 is TGTGCCAGCAGCTTTGGGGGTACCGTGCAGTTCTTC.